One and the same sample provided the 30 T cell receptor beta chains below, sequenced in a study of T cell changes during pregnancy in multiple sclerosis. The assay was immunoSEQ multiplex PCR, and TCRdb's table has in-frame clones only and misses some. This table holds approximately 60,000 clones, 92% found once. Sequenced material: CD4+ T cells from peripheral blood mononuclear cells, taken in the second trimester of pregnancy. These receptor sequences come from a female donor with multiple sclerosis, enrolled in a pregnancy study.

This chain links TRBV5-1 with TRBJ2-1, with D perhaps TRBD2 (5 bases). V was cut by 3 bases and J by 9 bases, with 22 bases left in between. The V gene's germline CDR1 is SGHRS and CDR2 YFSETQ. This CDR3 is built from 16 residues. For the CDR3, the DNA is TGCGCCAGCAGCTCCCGGACTGCCGGGAAGGTAGGTGAGCAGTTCTTC. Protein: CASSSRTAGKVGEQFF.

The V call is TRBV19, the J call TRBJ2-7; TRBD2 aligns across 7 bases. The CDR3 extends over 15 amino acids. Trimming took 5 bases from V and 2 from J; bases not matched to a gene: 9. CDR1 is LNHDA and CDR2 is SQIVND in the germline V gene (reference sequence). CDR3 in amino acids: CASSLTGTTTYEQYF. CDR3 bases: TGTGCCAGTAGTCTAACCGGGACTACCACCTACGAGCAGTACTTC.

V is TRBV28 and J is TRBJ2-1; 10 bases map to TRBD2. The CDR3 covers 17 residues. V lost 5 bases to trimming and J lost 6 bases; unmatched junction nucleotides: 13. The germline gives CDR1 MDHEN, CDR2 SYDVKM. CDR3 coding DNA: TGTGCCAGCAGTCCCCCCGGGGGAGCGGGAGGGGTCAATGAGCAGTTCTTC. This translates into CASSPPGGAGGVNEQFF. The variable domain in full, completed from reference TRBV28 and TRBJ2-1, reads DVKVTQSSRYLVKRTGEKVFLECVQDMDHENMFWYRQDPGLGLRLIYFSYDVKMKEKGDIPEGYSVSREKKERFSLILESASTNQTSMYLCASSPPGGAGGVNEQFFGPGTRLTVL.

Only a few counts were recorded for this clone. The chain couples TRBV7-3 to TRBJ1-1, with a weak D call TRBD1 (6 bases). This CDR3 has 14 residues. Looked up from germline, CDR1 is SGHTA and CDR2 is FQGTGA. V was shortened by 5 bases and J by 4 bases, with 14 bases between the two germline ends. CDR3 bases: TGTGCCAGCAGCCAATCAGGGGCGCCCACTGAAGCTTTCTTT. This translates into CASSQSGAPTEAFF.

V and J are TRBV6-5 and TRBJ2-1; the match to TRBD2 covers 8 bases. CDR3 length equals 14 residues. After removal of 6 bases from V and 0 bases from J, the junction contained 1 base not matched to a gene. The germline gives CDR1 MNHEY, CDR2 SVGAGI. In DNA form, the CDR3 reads TGTGCCAGCAGAGGGACTAGCTCCTACAATGAGCAGTTCTTC. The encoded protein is CASRGTSSYNEQFF.

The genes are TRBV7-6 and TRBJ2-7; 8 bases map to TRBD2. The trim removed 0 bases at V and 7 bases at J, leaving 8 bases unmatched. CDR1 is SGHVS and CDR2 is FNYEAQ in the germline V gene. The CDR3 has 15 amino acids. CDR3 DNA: TGTGCCAGCAGCTTAGCGCATCCGGGGGGGAGGGAGCAGTACTTC. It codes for CASSLAHPGGREQYF.

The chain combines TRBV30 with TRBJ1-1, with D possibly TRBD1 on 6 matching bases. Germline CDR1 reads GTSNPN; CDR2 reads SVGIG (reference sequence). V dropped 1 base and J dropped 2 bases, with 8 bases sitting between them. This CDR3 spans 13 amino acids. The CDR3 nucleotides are TGTGCCTGGAGTGGGACAGTAAACACTGAAGCTTTCTTT. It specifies CAWSGTVNTEAFF.

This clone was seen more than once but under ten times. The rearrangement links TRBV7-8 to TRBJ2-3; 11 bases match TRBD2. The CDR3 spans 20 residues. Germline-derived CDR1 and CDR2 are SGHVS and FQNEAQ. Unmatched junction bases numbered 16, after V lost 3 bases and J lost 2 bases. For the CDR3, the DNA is TGTGCCAGCAGCTTCCGTCGAGGGGCTAGCGGGGGGATCATCACAGATACGCAGTATTTT. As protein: CASSFRRGASGGIITDTQYF.

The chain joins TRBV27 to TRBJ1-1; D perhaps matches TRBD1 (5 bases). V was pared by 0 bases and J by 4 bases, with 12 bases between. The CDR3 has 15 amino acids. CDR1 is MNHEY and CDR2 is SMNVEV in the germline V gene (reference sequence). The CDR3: CASSLSRPGRTEAFF. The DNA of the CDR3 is TGTGCCAGCAGTTTATCCCGCCCAGGGCGCACTGAAGCTTTCTTT.

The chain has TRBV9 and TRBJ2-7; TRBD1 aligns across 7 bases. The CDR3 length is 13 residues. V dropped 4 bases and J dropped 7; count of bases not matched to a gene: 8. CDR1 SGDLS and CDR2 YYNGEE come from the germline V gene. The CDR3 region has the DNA TGTGCCAGCAGCCCCCGGACAGGAAAGGAGCAGTACTTC. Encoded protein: CASSPRTGKEQYF.

The CDR3 spells CASRTVRSGQYF. The CDR3 nucleotides are TGTGCCAGCCGGACCGTTCGCTCGGGACAGTACTTC. V is TRBV2 and J is TRBJ2-7; tentatively, D is TRBD2 (5 bases). This CDR3 region has 12 residues. Germline assignment: CDR1 SNHLY and CDR2 FYNNEI. V was pared by 8 bases and J by 10 bases, with 18 bases between.

CDR3 DNA sequence: TGTGCCAGCAGCTCCTGGACTAGCGGGAGTCACGGGGAGCTGTTTTTT. The encoded protein is CASSSWTSGSHGELFF. The J gene is TRBJ2-2, the V gene TRBV7-3, with 13 positions matching TRBD2. The CDR3 spans 16 residues. Trimming removed 4 bases from V and 7 bases from J; junction bases left unmatched: 6. Germline CDR1 and CDR2: SGHTA and FQGTGA. Full variable domain (outside the CDR3, taken from reference TRBV7-3 and TRBJ2-2): GAGVSQTPSNKVTEKGKYVELRCDPISGHTALYWYRQSLGQGPEFLIYFQGTGAADDSGLPNDRFFAVRPEGSVSTLKIQRTERGDSAVYLCASSSWTSGSHGELFFGEGSRLTVL.

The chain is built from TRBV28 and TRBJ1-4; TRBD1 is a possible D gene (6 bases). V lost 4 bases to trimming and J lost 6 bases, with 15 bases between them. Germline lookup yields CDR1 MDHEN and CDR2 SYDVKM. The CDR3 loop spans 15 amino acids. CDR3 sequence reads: CASSSPGGAYEKLFF. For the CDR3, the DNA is TGTGCCAGCAGTTCCCCGGGGGGCGCTTATGAAAAACTGTTTTTT.

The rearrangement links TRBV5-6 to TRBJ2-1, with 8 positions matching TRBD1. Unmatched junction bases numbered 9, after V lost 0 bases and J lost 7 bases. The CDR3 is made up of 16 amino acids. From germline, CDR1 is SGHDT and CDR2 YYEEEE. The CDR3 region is CASSLAAGGRTNEQFF. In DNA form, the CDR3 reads TGTGCCAGCAGCTTGGCCGCAGGGGGCAGGACGAATGAGCAGTTCTTC.

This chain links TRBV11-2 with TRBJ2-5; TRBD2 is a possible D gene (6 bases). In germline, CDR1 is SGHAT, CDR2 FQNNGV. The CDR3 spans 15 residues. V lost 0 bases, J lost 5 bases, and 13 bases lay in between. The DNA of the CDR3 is TGTGCCAGCAGCTTAGATAGTCGGGACTTGGAGACCCAGTACTTC. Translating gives CASSLDSRDLETQYF.

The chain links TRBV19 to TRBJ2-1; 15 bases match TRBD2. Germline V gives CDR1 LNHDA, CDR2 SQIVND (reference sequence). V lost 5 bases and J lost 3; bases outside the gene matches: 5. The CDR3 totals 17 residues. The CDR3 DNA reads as TGTGCCAGTAGTTCCTGGACTAGCGGGGGGGGCTACAATGAGCAGTTCTTC. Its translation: CASSSWTSGGGYNEQFF.

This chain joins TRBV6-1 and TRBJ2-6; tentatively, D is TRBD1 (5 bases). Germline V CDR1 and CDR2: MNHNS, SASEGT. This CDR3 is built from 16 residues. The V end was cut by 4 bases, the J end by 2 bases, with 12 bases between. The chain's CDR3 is CASSVTDSAGANVLTF. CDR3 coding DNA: TGTGCCAGCAGTGTCACCGACAGCGCTGGGGCCAACGTCCTGACTTTC.

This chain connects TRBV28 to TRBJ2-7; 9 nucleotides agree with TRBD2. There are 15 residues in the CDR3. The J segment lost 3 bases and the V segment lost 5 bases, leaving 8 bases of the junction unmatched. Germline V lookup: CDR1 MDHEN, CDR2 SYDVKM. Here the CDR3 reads CASSGTTSGFYEQYF. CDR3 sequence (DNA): TGTGCCAGCAGTGGGACGACTAGCGGATTCTACGAGCAGTACTTC.

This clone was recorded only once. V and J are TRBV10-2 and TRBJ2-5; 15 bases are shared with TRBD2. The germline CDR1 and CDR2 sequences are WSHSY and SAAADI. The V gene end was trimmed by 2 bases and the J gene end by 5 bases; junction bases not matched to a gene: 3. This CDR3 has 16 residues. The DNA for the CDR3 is TGCGCCAGCAGTGAGACGGGACTAGCGGGAGGTGAGACCCAGTACTTC. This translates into CASSETGLAGGETQYF.

The CDR3 is CASGVTALTEAFF. CDR3 nucleotide sequence: TGTGCCAGCGGCGTGACAGCCCTCACTGAAGCTTTCTTT. The chain is built from TRBV6-6 and TRBJ1-1; weak D call: TRBD1 (5 bases). The ends were cut back, 8 bases at V and 4 bases at J, with 14 bases in the middle. The germline gives CDR1 MNHNY, CDR2 SVGAGI (reference sequence). This CDR3 contains 13 residues.

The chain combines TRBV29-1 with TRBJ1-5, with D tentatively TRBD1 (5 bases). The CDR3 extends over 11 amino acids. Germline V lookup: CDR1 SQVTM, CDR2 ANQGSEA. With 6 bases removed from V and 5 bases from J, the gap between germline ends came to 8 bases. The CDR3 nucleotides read TGCAGCGTCCAGGGTCATCAGCCCCAGCATTTT. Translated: CSVQGHQPQHF.

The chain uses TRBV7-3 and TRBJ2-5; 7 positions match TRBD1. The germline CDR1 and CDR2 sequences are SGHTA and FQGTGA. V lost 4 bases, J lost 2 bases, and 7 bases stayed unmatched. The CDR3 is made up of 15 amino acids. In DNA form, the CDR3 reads TGTGCCAGCAGCTCCCAAGGCAGGGGGCAAGAGACCCAGTACTTC. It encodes CASSSQGRGQETQYF.

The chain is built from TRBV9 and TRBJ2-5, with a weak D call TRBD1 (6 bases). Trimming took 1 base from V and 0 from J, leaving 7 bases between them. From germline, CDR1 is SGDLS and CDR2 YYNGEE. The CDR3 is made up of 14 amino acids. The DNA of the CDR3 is TGTGCCAGCAGCGTACGACAGGACCAAGAGACCCAGTACTTC. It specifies CASSVRQDQETQYF.

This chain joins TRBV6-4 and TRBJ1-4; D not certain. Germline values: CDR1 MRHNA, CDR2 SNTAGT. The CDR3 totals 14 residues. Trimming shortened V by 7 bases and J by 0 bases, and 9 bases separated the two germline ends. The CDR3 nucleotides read TGTGCCAGCAACTTCGGTGCAACTAATGAAAAACTGTTTTTT. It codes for CASNFGATNEKLFF.

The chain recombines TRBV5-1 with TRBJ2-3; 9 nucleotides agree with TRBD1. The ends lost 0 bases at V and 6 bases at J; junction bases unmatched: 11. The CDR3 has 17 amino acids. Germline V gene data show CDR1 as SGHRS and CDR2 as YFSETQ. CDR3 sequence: CASSLGLDRGLGDTQYF. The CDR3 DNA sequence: TGCGCCAGCAGCTTGGGACTGGACAGGGGCCTTGGGGATACGCAGTATTTT. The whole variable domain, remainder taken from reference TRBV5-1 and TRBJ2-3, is KAGVTQTPRYLIKTRGQQVTLSCSPISGHRSVSWYQQTPGQGLQFLFEYFSETQRNKGNFPGRFSGRQFSNSRSEMNVSTLELGDSALYLCASSLGLDRGLGDTQYFGPGTRLTVL.

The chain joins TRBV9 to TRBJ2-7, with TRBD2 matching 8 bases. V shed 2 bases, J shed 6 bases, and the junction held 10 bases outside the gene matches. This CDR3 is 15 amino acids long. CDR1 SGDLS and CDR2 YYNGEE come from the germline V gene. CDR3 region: CASSVGSGNGGEQYF. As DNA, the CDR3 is TGTGCCAGCAGCGTCGGTAGCGGGAACGGGGGCGAGCAGTACTTC.

The CDR3 loop reads CASSLTGAAPSYEQYF. In DNA, the CDR3 is TGTGCCAGTAGCTTGACAGGGGCCGCACCTTCCTACGAGCAGTACTTC. This sequence joins TRBV19 and TRBJ2-7; 8 bases map to TRBD1. This CDR3 contains 16 residues. CDR1 LNHDA and CDR2 SQIVND come from the germline V gene (reference sequence). Trimming took 6 bases from V and 1 from J; bases not matched to a gene: 11.

CDR3 in amino acids: CATRGGGSYTF. The CDR3 DNA is TGTGCCACCCGCGGGGGCGGAAGCTACACCTTC. The chain joins TRBV6-6 to TRBJ1-2; the D gene is possibly TRBD1 (6 bases). Germline V gives CDR1 MNHNY, CDR2 SVGAGI (reference sequence). Between the trimmed V and J ends, which lost 10 bases and 9 bases, there was a span of 15 bases. The length of the CDR3 is 11 residues.

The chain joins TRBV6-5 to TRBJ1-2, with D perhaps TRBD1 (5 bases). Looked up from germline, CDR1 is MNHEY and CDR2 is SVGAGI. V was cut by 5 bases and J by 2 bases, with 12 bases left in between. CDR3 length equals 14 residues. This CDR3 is CASSPTATNYGYTF. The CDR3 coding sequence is TGTGCCAGCAGTCCGACAGCAACCAACTATGGCTACACCTTC.

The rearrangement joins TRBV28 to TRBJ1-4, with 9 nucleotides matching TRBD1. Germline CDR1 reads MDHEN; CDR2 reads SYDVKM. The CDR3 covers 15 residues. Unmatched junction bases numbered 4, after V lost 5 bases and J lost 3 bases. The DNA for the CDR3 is TGTGCCAGCAGTCAACAGGGGGCTGCTAATGAAAAACTGTTTTTT. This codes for CASSQQGAANEKLFF.